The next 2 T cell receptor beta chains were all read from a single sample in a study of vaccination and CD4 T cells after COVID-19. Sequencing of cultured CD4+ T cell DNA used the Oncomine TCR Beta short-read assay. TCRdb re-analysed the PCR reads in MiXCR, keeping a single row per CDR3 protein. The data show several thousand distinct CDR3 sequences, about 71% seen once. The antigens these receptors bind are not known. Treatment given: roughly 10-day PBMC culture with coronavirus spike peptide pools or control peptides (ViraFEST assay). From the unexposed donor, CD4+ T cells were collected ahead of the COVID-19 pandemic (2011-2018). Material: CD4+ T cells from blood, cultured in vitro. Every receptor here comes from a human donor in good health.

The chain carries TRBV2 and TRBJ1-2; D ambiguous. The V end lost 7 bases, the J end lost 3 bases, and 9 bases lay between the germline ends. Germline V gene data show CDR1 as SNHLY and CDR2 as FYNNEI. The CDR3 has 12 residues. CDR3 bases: TGTGCCAGCACCCGGACGGACTATGGCTACACCTTC. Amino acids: CASTRTDYGYTF.

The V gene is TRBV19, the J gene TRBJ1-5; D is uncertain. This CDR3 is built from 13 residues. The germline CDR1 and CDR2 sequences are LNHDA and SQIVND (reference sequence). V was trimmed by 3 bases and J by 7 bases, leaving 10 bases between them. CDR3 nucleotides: TGTGCCAGTAGTATCGCCGACTCACAGCCCCAGCATTTT. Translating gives CASSIADSQPQHF.